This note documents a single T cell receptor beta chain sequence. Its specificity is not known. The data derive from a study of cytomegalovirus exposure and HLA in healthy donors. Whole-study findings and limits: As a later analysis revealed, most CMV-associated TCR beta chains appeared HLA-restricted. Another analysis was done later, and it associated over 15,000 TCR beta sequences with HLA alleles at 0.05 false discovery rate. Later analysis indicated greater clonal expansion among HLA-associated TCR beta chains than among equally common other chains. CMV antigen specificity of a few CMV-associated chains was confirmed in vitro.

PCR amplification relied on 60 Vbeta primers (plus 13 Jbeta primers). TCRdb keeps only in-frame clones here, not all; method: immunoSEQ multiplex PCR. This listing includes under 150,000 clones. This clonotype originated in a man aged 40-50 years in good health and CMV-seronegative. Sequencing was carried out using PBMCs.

In DNA, the CDR3 is TGTGCCAGCAGCCCGAGGACAGTGGGCGGCGAGCAGTACTTC. It is translated as CASSPRTVGGEQYF. The chain uses TRBV9 and TRBJ2-7; the D gene is possibly TRBD1 (6 bases). The V end was cut by 4 bases, the J end by 6 bases, with 17 bases between. The CDR3 length is 14 residues. The V gene's germline CDR1 is SGDLS and CDR2 YYNGEE.